Presented here are 9 T cell receptor beta chains from one specimen sequenced in a study of T cell responses to AZD1222 COVID-19 vaccine. Using immunoSEQ multiplex PCR, the repertoire was profiled, and TCRdb retains in-frame clones only, with some absent. The table records about 28,000 clones, roughly 78% of them present only once. The sample consisted of peripheral blood, taken on day 0 of AZD1222 vaccination. The receptors shown here come from an adult in good health.

V gene TRBV4-1 combines with J gene TRBJ1-6; D not certain. V was clipped by 7 bases and J by 10 bases, with 11 bases between them. Germline V gene sequence: CDR1 MGHRA, CDR2 YSYEKL. This CDR3 has 12 residues. Here the CDR3 reads CASTSVGSPLHF. The DNA of the CDR3 is TGCGCCAGCACCTCGGTTGGCTCACCCCTCCACTTT.

This clone was seen a handful of times. The chain links TRBV5-5 to TRBJ1-2; TRBD1 aligns across 8 bases. From germline, CDR1 is SGHKS and CDR2 YYEKEE (reference sequence). After removal of 3 bases from V and 7 bases from J, the junction contained 11 bases not matched to a gene. CDR3 length equals 15 residues. In DNA form, the CDR3 reads TGTGCCAGCAGCTCGGGGACAGGAGGACCCCTTGGCTACACCTTC. This encodes CASSSGTGGPLGYTF.

The chain employs TRBV4-2 and TRBJ2-7, with 8 bases lining up with TRBD1. Germline CDR1 is LGHNA and CDR2 is YNFKEQ. The CDR3 extends over 15 amino acids. V lost 2 bases to trimming and J lost 2 bases; unmatched junction nucleotides: 5. The CDR3 protein is CASSQLHRGTYEQYF. CDR3 nucleotides: TGTGCCAGCAGCCAATTGCACAGGGGGACCTACGAGCAGTACTTC.

V gene TRBV7-6 combines with J gene TRBJ1-2, with a weak D call TRBD1 (6 bases). Germline V gene sequence: CDR1 SGHVS, CDR2 FNYEAQ. The CDR3 length is 18 residues. The V end lost 1 base, the J end lost 2 bases, and 20 bases lay between the germline ends. CDR3 in DNA: TGTGCCAGCAGCTTAGGAGGGAGTTGGACAGCACTAAACTATGGCTACACCTTC. This sequence encodes CASSLGGSWTALNYGYTF.

V and J are TRBV24-1 and TRBJ1-2, with 9 bases aligning to TRBD1. V was clipped by 8 bases and J by 10 bases; unmatched bases: 10. The CDR3 covers 13 residues. CDR1 and CDR2 from the germline V gene are KGHDR and SFDVKD. CDR3 in amino acids: CATTLGTGLAYTF. The CDR3 nucleotides read TGTGCCACCACCCTAGGGACAGGGTTGGCCTACACCTTC.

This sequence joins TRBV27 and TRBJ1-1; D might be TRBD1 (5 bases). Germline CDR1 and CDR2: MNHEY and SMNVEV (reference sequence). Trimming shortened V by 7 bases and J by 6 bases, and 9 bases separated the two germline ends. CDR3 length equals 11 residues. In DNA, the CDR3 is TGTGCCAGCAAAAGACAGTCTGAAGCTTTCTTT. Amino acid sequence: CASKRQSEAFF.

The chain employs TRBV19 and TRBJ1-2; 8 bases are a match to TRBD1. Germline V CDR1 and CDR2: LNHDA, SQIVND (reference sequence). The CDR3 loop spans 14 amino acids. V gave up 7 bases and J gave up 0 bases; unmatched junction bases: 4. As DNA, the CDR3 is TGTGCCAGTATCCGGACAGGGTCTAACTATGGCTACACCTTC. Translated: CASIRTGSNYGYTF.

This clone was observed a handful of times. The genes are TRBV5-6 and TRBJ1-1; D not certain. This CDR3 contains 17 residues. Trimming took off 3 bases at V and 1 base at J, with 19 bases between the two ends. Germline CDR1 SGHDT, CDR2 YYEEEE. The CDR3 bases are TGTGCCAGCAGCTGGAACTTCGGAGAGAGCGGGAACACTGAAGCTTTCTTT. As protein: CASSWNFGESGNTEAFF.

J is TRBJ1-1 and V is TRBV27, with TRBD1 matching 10 bases. Germline CDR1 is MNHEY and CDR2 is SMNVEV (reference sequence). The CDR3 length is 16 residues. Germline trimming cut 8 bases from V and 1 base from J; bases unmatched to any gene: 10. In DNA, the CDR3 is TGTGCCAGCGGCCCGGGACAGGGGTTTGGGAACACTGAAGCTTTCTTT. It codes for CASGPGQGFGNTEAFF.